This TCR beta chain was retrieved from a study of blood T cell repertoires in COVID-19. At the level of the study: T cells, B-cell-depleted T cells, or PBMCs provided the cDNA or gDNA that served as material.

Germline CDR1 reads SGHVS; CDR2 reads FNYEAQ. The CDR3 consists of 18 residues. V lost 0 bases and J 6 bases, leaving 18 bases between the germline ends. Original methodology: Amplifying reference gene primers gave estimates of nucleated cell counts. Libraries were prepared by immunoSEQ multiplex PCR; TCRdb keeps only in-frame clonotypes and omits some of them. V and J calls and clone size come straight from that table; D and trimming were deduced from the DNA. The sample gives roughly 63,000 clones, 80% to 90% of which show up once; roughly 8% is in the top ten. The receptor comes from a man between 50 and 59 years old with active COVID-19. The genes are TRBV7-6 and TRBJ1-6, with D perhaps TRBD1 (6 bases). The sample taken for sequencing was peripheral blood. The CDR3, as DNA: TGTGCCAGCAGCTTAGCGGCGGGGGGGGCGTTTGGTAATTCACCCCTCCACTTT. Its translation: CASSLAAGGAFGNSPLHF.